This T cell receptor (beta chain) was identified during a study of blood T cell repertoires in COVID-19. Study information: Acute-phase and convalescent COVID-19 samples originated in the United States, Italy and Spain. PBMCs, B-cell-depleted T cells, or T cells provided the cDNA or gDNA that made up the material.

Cohorts were based on clinical histories the participants reported. TCRdb keeps only in-frame clones here, not all; method: immunoSEQ multiplex PCR. The repertoire has approximately 220,000 clones, 80% to 90% of them found once; the top ten carry about 3.8%. The table lists this clone with a few counts. The V segment lost 0 bases and the J segment 8 bases; nucleotides outside the gene matches: 6. Per germline, CDR1 SGHRS and CDR2 YFSETQ. The CDR3 contains 15 residues. The sample comprised PBMCs or T cells enriched from blood (not recorded which). V usage is TRBV5-1 and J usage is TRBJ2-1, with 9 nucleotides matching TRBD2. This TCR was sampled from a woman in her forties with acute COVID-19. CDR3 protein: CASSLVAGGGYEQFF. CDR3 nucleotides: TGCGCCAGCAGCTTGGTTGCGGGAGGGGGTTATGAGCAGTTCTTC. Drawing the rest from reference TRBV5-1 and TRBJ2-1, the complete variable domain is KAGVTQTPRYLIKTRGQQVTLSCSPISGHRSVSWYQQTPGQGLQFLFEYFSETQRNKGNFPGRFSGRQFSNSRSEMNVSTLELGDSALYLCASSLVAGGGYEQFFGPGTRLTVL.